A selection of T cell receptor beta chains follows, all from one sample in a study of cytomegalovirus exposure and HLA in healthy donors. TCRdb keeps only in-frame clones here, not all; method: immunoSEQ multiplex PCR. The repertoire holds some 110,000 clones, with around 74% as singletons. Sequenced sample: PBMCs. The receptor set was obtained from a woman aged 35 to 49 in good health and CMV-seropositive. Each CDR3 is given with its conserved first and last residue. Fields, in order: V gene, D gene, clone size, J gene, CDR3 protein, CDR3 DNA. D genes are given only for firm matches. Clone size is shown for a subset of rows, as once, few, many or a class of expanded clone.

V: TRBV7-6; D: .; size: .; J: TRBJ1-4; CDR3: CASSLGTVTYEKLFF; DNA: TGTGCCAGCAGCTTAGGGACAGTAACCTATGAAAAACTGTTTTTT
V: TRBV4-3; D: TRBD1; size: .; J: TRBJ2-3; CDR3: CASSPGDRAESDTQYF; DNA: TGCGCCAGCAGCCCAGGGGACAGGGCTGAGTCGGATACGCAGTATTTT
V: TRBV28; D: .; size: .; J: TRBJ1-2; CDR3: CASTPGYGYTF; DNA: TGTGCCAGCACCCCAGGCTATGGCTACACCTTC
V: TRBV4-1; D: .; size: once; J: TRBJ2-2; CDR3: CASSQDGTSNGELFF; DNA: TGCGCCAGCAGCCAAGATGGCACTAGCAACGGGGAGCTGTTTTTT
V: TRBV29-1; D: .; size: .; J: TRBJ2-7; CDR3: CSVVLRGYYEQYF; DNA: TGCAGCGTTGTACTTCGGGGTTACTACGAGCAGTACTTC
V: TRBV6-5; D: TRBD1; size: .; J: TRBJ1-1; CDR3: CASRQGQATEAFF; DNA: TGTGCCAGCAGGCAAGGACAGGCCACTGAAGCTTTCTTT
V: TRBV4-3; D: .; size: .; J: TRBJ2-1; CDR3: CASAPLGVGNNEQFF; DNA: TGCGCCAGCGCTCCCCTCGGGGTGGGAAACAATGAGCAGTTCTTC
V: TRBV27; D: TRBD1; size: .; J: TRBJ1-1; CDR3: CASSAATTGYGNTEAFF; DNA: TGTGCCAGCAGTGCAGCCACGACAGGGTACGGGAACACTGAAGCTTTCTTT
V: TRBV28; D: TRBD2; size: few; J: TRBJ2-7; CDR3: CASSSITSASYEQYF; DNA: TGTGCCAGCAGTTCCATTACTAGCGCGTCCTACGAGCAGTACTTC
V: TRBV6-1; D: .; size: .; J: TRBJ2-2; CDR3: CASSARTLNTGELFF; DNA: TGTGCCAGCAGTGCCCGGACACTCAACACCGGGGAGCTGTTTTTT
V: TRBV5-5; D: .; size: .; J: TRBJ2-3; CDR3: CASSLDRGAEMDTQYF; DNA: TGTGCCAGCAGCCTAGACCGGGGAGCGGAGATGGATACGCAGTATTTT
V: TRBV11-2; D: TRBD2; size: few; J: TRBJ2-1; CDR3: CASSRHGTSGYNEQFF; DNA: TGTGCCAGCAGCCGCCACGGGACTAGCGGGTACAATGAGCAGTTCTTC
V: TRBV5-1; D: .; size: .; J: TRBJ1-1; CDR3: CASSPGLTVGTEAFF; DNA: TGCGCCAGCAGCCCAGGACTTACGGTGGGCACTGAAGCTTTCTTT
V: TRBV7-2; D: TRBD1; size: .; J: TRBJ2-7; CDR3: CASSSGTGYYEQYF; DNA: TGTGCCAGCAGCTCCGGGACAGGGTACTACGAGCAGTACTTC
V: TRBV7-8; D: .; size: .; J: TRBJ1-5; CDR3: CASSLSLRAQDSNQPQHF; DNA: TGTGCCAGCAGCTTAAGCCTCAGGGCGCAGGATAGCAATCAGCCCCAGCATTTT
V: TRBV27; D: .; size: few; J: TRBJ1-1; CDR3: CASSPVFPHDMNTEAFF; DNA: TGTGCCAGCAGTCCCGTATTCCCTCATGACATGAACACTGAAGCTTTCTTT
V: TRBV27; D: .; size: .; J: TRBJ1-3; CDR3: CASSFASSGNTIYF; DNA: TGTGCCAGCAGTTTCGCCAGCTCTGGAAACACCATATATTTT
V: TRBV14; D: .; size: .; J: TRBJ2-7; CDR3: CASSQWAGTYEQYF; DNA: TGTGCCAGCAGCCAATGGGCGGGTACCTACGAGCAGTACTTC
V: TRBV7-2; D: TRBD1; size: .; J: TRBJ2-7; CDR3: CASSPRTGEGEQYF; DNA: TGTGCCAGCAGCCCTAGGACAGGGGAGGGGGAGCAGTACTTC
V: TRBV2; D: .; size: .; J: TRBJ1-1; CDR3: CASSEFVSVTEAFF; DNA: TGTGCCAGCAGTGAATTTGTTTCGGTCACTGAAGCTTTCTTT
V: TRBV4-1; D: .; size: .; J: TRBJ2-2; CDR3: CASSDTGTPYTGELFF; DNA: TGCGCCAGCAGCGATACAGGGACACCTTACACCGGGGAGCTGTTTTTT
V: TRBV2; D: .; size: .; J: TRBJ1-1; CDR3: CASSTENTEAFF; DNA: TGTGCCAGCAGTACAGAGAACACTGAAGCTTTCTTT
V: TRBV2; D: .; size: .; J: TRBJ1-4; CDR3: CASRERSTNEKLFF; DNA: TGTGCCAGCAGGGAGAGATCAACTAATGAAAAACTGTTTTTT
V: TRBV6-6; D: TRBD1; size: few; J: TRBJ1-2; CDR3: CATPGQKNYGYTF; DNA: TGTGCCACTCCGGGACAGAAGAACTATGGCTACACCTTC
V: TRBV2; D: TRBD1; size: .; J: TRBJ1-1; CDR3: CASSPLRDRVNTEAFF; DNA: TGTGCCAGCAGTCCTCTCCGGGACAGGGTGAACACTGAAGCTTTCTTT
V: TRBV28; D: TRBD2; size: .; J: TRBJ2-7; CDR3: CASSLRKREALPPYEQYF; DNA: TGTGCCAGCAGTTTACGCAAGCGGGAGGCCCTTCCTCCCTACGAGCAGTACTTC
V: TRBV9; D: TRBD1; size: .; J: TRBJ1-2; CDR3: CASSVAGTGAYGYTF; DNA: TGTGCCAGCAGCGTAGCGGGGACAGGGGCCTATGGCTACACCTTC
V: TRBV28; D: TRBD2; size: .; J: TRBJ2-7; CDR3: CASSLPLGITSGRVYEQYF; DNA: TGTGCCAGCAGTTTACCCCTGGGAATTACTAGCGGGAGAGTCTACGAGCAGTACTTC
V: TRBV9; D: TRBD1; size: .; J: TRBJ1-1; CDR3: CASSVATGGAGTEAFF; DNA: TGTGCCAGCAGCGTAGCAACAGGGGGCGCGGGAACTGAAGCTTTCTTT
V: TRBV10-1; D: TRBD1; size: .; J: TRBJ1-1; CDR3: CASSELQTGGLAFF; DNA: TGCGCCAGCAGTGAACTCCAGACAGGGGGACTGGCTTTCTTT
V: TRBV7-2; D: TRBD1; size: .; J: TRBJ2-1; CDR3: CASSQARGPLSYNEQFF; DNA: TGTGCCAGCAGCCAGGCGAGGGGGCCGCTATCCTACAATGAGCAGTTCTTC
V: TRBV4-1; D: .; size: .; J: TRBJ2-1; CDR3: CASSQDRGSYNEQFF; DNA: TGCGCCAGCAGCCAAGACAGGGGCTCCTACAATGAGCAGTTCTTC